The 15 T cell receptor beta chains given below trace back to one sample, sequenced in a study of T cell repertoires in ileal Crohn's disease. Assay used: immunoSEQ multiplex PCR; TCRdb lists only in-frame clones, some missing. The sample has 25,000 to 30,000 clones, 81% seen once. Sequencing used ileal tissue. All receptors come from an adult with Crohn's disease.

The V gene is TRBV23-1, the J gene TRBJ2-7; D not resolved. TRBV23-1 is labeled an ORF, and its function is uncertain. V was shortened by 4 bases and J by 4 bases, with 2 bases between the two germline ends. This CDR3 spans 10 amino acids. Here the CDR3 reads CASSPYEQYF. CDR3 nucleotide sequence: TGCGCCAGCAGTCCATACGAGCAGTACTTC.

The gene calls are TRBV6-4 and TRBJ1-1; a weak D match, TRBD1 (6 bases). The germline V and J ends were trimmed by 9 bases and 1 base, with 15 bases remaining between them. This CDR3 contains 14 residues. Germline CDR1 MRHNA, CDR2 SNTAGT. The CDR3 region is CASKRGPGNTEAFF. For the CDR3, the DNA is TGTGCCAGTAAGCGGGGGCCTGGGAACACTGAAGCTTTCTTT.

V and J are TRBV6-5 and TRBJ2-5; no reliable D call. This CDR3 contains 13 residues. Trimming removed 0 bases at V and 5 bases at J, with 7 bases between. Per the germline V gene, CDR1 is MNHEY and CDR2 is SVGAGI. CDR3 amino acids: CASSYSLLETQYF. The CDR3 DNA is TGTGCCAGCAGTTACTCGTTACTGGAGACCCAGTACTTC.

The chain carries TRBV9 and TRBJ2-3; 9 bases map to TRBD2. Germline loops: CDR1 SGDLS, CDR2 YYNGEE. The V and J ends lost 4 bases and 0 bases, in that order; junction bases with no gene match: 6. CDR3 length: 16 amino acids. CDR3 DNA: TGTGCCAGCAGCCTTTTAGCGGGGGTTAGCACAGATACGCAGTATTTT. Its protein product is CASSLLAGVSTDTQYF.

This rearrangement joins TRBV15 to TRBJ2-2; possibly TRBD1 for D (6 bases). This CDR3 region has 18 residues. Germline V gene sequence: CDR1 LNHNV, CDR2 YYDKDF (reference sequence). Trimming took 0 bases from V and 4 from J, leaving 18 bases between them. CDR3: CATSRDPQGKLFTGELFF. In nucleotides, the CDR3 is TGTGCCACCAGCAGAGATCCACAGGGAAAATTGTTCACCGGGGAGCTGTTTTTT.

The rearrangement joins TRBV7-2 to TRBJ1-1, with unresolved D. Per the germline V gene, CDR1 is SGHTA and CDR2 is FQGNSA. This CDR3 has 14 residues. V was shortened by 5 bases and J by 3 bases, with 13 bases between the two germline ends. CDR3 region: CASSPRPDHTEAFF. The CDR3 DNA reads as TGTGCCAGCAGCCCTAGACCGGATCACACTGAAGCTTTCTTT.

This sequence joins TRBV6-6 and TRBJ2-5; D gene uncertain. Germline V gene data show CDR1 as MNHNY and CDR2 as SVGAGI (reference sequence). This CDR3 has 14 amino acids. The germline V and J ends were trimmed by 0 bases and 0 bases, with 5 bases remaining between them. CDR3 coding DNA: TGTGCCAGCAGTTACTCGCCGGACCAAGAGACCCAGTACTTC. It translates to CASSYSPDQETQYF.

The V and J genes are TRBV19 and TRBJ1-6; D might be TRBD1 (5 bases). The CDR3 spans 13 residues. V gave up 5 bases and J gave up 6 bases, with 8 bases separating them. Germline V gene data show CDR1 as LNHDA and CDR2 as SQIVND (reference sequence). The CDR3 DNA follows: TGTGCCAGTAGTCGACAGCCTAATTCACCCCTCCACTTT. The encoded protein is CASSRQPNSPLHF.

This clone was counted a few times. The chain is built from TRBV19 and TRBJ1-3; 10 nucleotides line up with TRBD1. V shed 10 bases, J shed 0 bases, and the junction held 12 bases outside the gene matches. The CDR3 loop spans 17 amino acids. CDR1 is LNHDA, CDR2 SQIVND, per germline (reference sequence). The CDR3 spells CATVRDRGSSSGNTIYF. The CDR3 coding sequence is TGTGCCACCGTCCGGGACAGGGGATCCAGCTCTGGAAACACCATATATTTT.

This clone was counted a single time. This rearrangement joins TRBV7-2 to TRBJ1-1; D is undetermined. With 1 base removed from V and 5 bases from J, the gap between germline ends came to 8 bases. CDR3 length: 13 amino acids. Germline CDR1 and CDR2: SGHTA and FQGNSA. CDR3 region: CASSLDYRTEAFF. CDR3 DNA: TGTGCCAGCAGCTTAGATTACCGGACTGAAGCTTTCTTT. The variable domain in full, with the rest retrieved from reference TRBV7-2 and TRBJ1-1, is GAGVSQSPSNKVTEKGKDVELRCDPISGHTALYWYRQSLGQGLEFLIYFQGNSAPDKSGLPSDRFSAERTGGSVSTLTIQRTQQEDSAVYLCASSLDYRTEAFFGQGTRLTVV.

This chain links TRBV5-6 with TRBJ2-2; 9 bases are a match to TRBD2. The CDR3 totals 19 residues. The V and J ends lost 2 bases and 6 bases, in that order; junction bases with no gene match: 17. From germline, CDR1 is SGHDT and CDR2 YYEEEE. The DNA of the CDR3 is TGTGCCAGCAGCTTTCGCCGGTCCTCGCGGGGGGGCTACGCCGGGGAGCTGTTTTTT. This sequence encodes CASSFRRSSRGGYAGELFF.

This chain joins TRBV5-4 and TRBJ2-1; tentative D call: TRBD2 (6 bases). CDR1 is SGHNT, CDR2 YYREEE, per germline (reference sequence). The length of the CDR3 is 18 residues. The germline V and J ends were trimmed by 2 bases and 0 bases, with 18 bases remaining between them. DNA for the CDR3: TGTGCCAGCAGCTTTTCCGTGGCGGGGTTAAGCTCCTACAATGAGCAGTTCTTC. It yields the protein CASSFSVAGLSSYNEQFF.

The J gene is TRBJ2-5, the V gene TRBV25-1; 7 bases are a match to TRBD1. Germline CDR1 and CDR2: MGHDK and SYGVNS. The V gene end was trimmed by 0 bases and the J gene end by 2 bases; junction bases not matched to a gene: 12. The CDR3 is 18 amino acids. The CDR3 region has the DNA TGTGCCAGCAGTGAATATTTAATGGCAGGGGGAATACAAGAGACCCAGTACTTC. It encodes CASSEYLMAGGIQETQYF.

The chain combines TRBV18 with TRBJ2-7; 7 bases fit TRBD1. Per germline, CDR1 KGHSH and CDR2 LQKENI. V was clipped by 5 bases and J by 3 bases; unmatched bases: 10. This CDR3 contains 15 residues. CDR3 coding DNA: TGTGCCAGCTCATCGAATCAGGGGGAGTTCTACGAGCAGTACTTC. This sequence encodes CASSSNQGEFYEQYF.

The chain carries TRBV5-4 and TRBJ2-1; TRBD1 agrees at 8 bases. Unmatched junction bases numbered 12, after V lost 3 bases and J lost 7 bases. This CDR3 is built from 16 residues. CDR1 and CDR2 (germline): SGHNT, YYREEE (reference sequence). The CDR3 DNA reads TGTGCCAGCAGCTCTAATAGCCGGACAGGGCGGAATGAGCAGTTCTTC. It encodes CASSSNSRTGRNEQFF.